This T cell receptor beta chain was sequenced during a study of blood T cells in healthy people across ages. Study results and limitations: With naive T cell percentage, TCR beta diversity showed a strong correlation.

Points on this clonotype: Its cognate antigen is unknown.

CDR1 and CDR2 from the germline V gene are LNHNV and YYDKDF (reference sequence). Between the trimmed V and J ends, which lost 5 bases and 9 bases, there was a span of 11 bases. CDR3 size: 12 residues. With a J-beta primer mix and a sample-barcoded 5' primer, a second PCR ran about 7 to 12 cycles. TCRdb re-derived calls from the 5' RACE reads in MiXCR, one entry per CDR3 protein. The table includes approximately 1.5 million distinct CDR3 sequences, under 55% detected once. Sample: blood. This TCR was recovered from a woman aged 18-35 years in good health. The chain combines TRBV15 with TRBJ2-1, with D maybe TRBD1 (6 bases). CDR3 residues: CATSAQGREQFF. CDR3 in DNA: TGTGCCACCAGCGCCCAGGGGCGTGAGCAGTTCTTC.